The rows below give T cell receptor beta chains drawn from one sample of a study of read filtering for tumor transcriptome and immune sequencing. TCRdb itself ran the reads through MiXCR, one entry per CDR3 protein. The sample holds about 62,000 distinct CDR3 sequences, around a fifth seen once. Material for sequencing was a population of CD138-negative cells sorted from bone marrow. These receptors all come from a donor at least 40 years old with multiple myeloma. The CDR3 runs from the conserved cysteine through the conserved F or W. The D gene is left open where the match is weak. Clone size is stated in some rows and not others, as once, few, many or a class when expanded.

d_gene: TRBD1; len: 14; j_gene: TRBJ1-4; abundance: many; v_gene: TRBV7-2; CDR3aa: CASSRTGYNEKLFF; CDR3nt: TGTGCCAGCAGCCGGACAGGGTATAATGAAAAACTGTTTTTT
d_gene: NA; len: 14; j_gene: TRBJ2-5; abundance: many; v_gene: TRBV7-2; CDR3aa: CASSLTAGWETQYF; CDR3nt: TGTGCCAGCAGCCTGACCGCAGGGTGGGAGACCCAGTACTTC
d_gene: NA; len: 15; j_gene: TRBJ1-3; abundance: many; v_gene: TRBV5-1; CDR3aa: CASSLGLGSGNTIYF; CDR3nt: TGCGCCAGCAGCTTGGGTCTGGGGTCTGGAAACACCATATATTTT
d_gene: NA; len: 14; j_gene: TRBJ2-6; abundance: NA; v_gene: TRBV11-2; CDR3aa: CASSSGYGANFLTF; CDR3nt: TGTGCCAGCAGCTCAGGTTACGGGGCCAACTTCCTGACTTTC
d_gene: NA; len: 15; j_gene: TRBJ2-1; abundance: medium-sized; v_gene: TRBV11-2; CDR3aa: CASSPDGSSYNEQFF; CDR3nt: TGTGCCAGCAGCCCGGACGGGAGCTCCTACAATGAGCAGTTCTTC
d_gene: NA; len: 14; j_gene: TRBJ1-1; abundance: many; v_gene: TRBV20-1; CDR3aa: CSARDGASAGIAFF; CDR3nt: TGCAGTGCTAGAGATGGGGCTTCGGCAGGGATAGCTTTCTTT
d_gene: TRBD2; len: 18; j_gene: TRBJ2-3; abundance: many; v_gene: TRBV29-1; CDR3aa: CSVEDPALLAGRTDTQYF; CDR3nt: TGCAGCGTTGAAGACCCGGCGTTGCTAGCGGGACGCACAGATACGCAGTATTTT
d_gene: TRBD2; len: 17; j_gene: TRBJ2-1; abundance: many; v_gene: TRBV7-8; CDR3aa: CASSLPAARGGDNEQFF; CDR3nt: TGTGCCAGCAGCTTACCAGCAGCGCGGGGGGGGGACAATGAGCAGTTCTTC
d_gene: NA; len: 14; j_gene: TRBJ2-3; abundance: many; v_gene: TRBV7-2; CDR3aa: CASSPFRGPDTQYF; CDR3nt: TGTGCCAGCAGCCCCTTCAGAGGCCCAGATACGCAGTATTTT
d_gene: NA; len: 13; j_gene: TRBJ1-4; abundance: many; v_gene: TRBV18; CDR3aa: CASSPGGGEKLFF; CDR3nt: TGTGCCAGCTCACCGGGAGGGGGTGAAAAACTGTTTTTT
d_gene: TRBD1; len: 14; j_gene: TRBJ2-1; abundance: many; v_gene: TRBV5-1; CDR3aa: CASSARQGSDEQFF; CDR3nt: TGCGCCAGCAGCGCCCGACAGGGCTCCGATGAGCAGTTCTTC
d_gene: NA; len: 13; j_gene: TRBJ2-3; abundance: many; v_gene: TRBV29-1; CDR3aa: CSGGKGDTDTQYF; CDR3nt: TGCAGCGGGGGGAAGGGTGACACAGATACGCAGTATTTT
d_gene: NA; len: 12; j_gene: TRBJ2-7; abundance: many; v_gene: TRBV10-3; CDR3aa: CAISDGTTFQYF; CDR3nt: TGTGCCATCAGTGATGGTACAACTTTTCAGTACTTC
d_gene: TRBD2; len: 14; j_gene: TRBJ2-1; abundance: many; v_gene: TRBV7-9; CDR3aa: CASSFSGGVDEQFF; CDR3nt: TGTGCCAGCAGCTTTAGCGGGGGGGTCGATGAGCAGTTCTTC
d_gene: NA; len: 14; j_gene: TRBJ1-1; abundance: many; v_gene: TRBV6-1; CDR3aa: CASSRAGLNTEAFF; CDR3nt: TGTGCCAGCAGCCGTGCAGGACTGAACACTGAAGCTTTCTTT
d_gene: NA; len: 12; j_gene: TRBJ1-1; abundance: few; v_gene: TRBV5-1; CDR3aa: CASSFGGAEAFF; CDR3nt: TGCGCCAGCAGCTTTGGTGGGGCTGAAGCTTTCTTT
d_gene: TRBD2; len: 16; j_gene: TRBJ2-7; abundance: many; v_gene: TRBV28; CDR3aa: CASGGGRASRSYEQYF; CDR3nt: TGTGCCAGCGGGGGGGGAAGGGCTAGCCGGTCCTACGAGCAGTACTTC
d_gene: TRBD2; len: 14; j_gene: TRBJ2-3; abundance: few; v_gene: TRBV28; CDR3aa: CASSSSGITDTQYF; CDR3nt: TGTGCCAGCAGCTCTAGCGGGATCACAGATACGCAGTATTTT
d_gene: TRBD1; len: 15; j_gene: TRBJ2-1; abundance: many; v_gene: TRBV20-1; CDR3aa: CSASGLDRGQYEQFF; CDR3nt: TGCAGTGCTAGTGGGCTGGACAGGGGGCAGTATGAGCAGTTCTTC
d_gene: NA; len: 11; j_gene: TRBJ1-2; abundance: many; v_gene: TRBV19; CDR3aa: CASSTGAGYTF; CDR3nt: TGTGCCAGTAGTACAGGGGCTGGCTACACCTTC
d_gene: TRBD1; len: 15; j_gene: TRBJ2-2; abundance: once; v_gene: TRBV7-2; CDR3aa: CASSLRQGATGELFF; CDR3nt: TGTGCCAGCAGCCTCAGACAGGGGGCCACCGGGGAGCTGTTTTTT
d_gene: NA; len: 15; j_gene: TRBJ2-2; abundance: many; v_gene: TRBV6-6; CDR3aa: CASSYSRDATGELFF; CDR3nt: TGTGCCAGCAGTTATTCCAGGGACGCCACCGGGGAGCTGTTTTTT
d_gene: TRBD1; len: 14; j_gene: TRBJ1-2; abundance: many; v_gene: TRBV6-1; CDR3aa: CASSEVSGTGFTTF; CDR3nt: TGTGCCAGCAGTGAAGTGTCCGGGACAGGGTTTACCACCTTC
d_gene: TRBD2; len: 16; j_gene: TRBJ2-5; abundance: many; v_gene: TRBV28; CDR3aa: CASGETGTSGSETQYF; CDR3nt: TGTGCCAGCGGGGAAACCGGGACTAGCGGGAGTGAGACCCAGTACTTC
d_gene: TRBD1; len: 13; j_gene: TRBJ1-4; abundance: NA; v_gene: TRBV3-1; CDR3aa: CASGGQGDEKLFF; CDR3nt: TGTGCCAGCGGGGGACAGGGTGATGAAAAACTGTTTTTT
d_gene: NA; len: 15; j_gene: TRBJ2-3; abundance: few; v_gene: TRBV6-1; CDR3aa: CASSEAGSLMDTQYF; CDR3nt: TGTGCCAGCAGTGAAGCTGGAAGCTTAATGGATACGCAGTATTTT
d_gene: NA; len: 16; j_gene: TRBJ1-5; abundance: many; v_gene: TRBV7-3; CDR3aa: CASSLEEDGANQPQHF; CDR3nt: TGTGCCAGCAGCTTAGAGGAGGATGGGGCCAATCAGCCCCAGCATTTT
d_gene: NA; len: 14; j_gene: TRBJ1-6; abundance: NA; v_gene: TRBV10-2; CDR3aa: CASRPTQYNSPPHF; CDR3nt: TGCGCTAGCAGGCCCACCCAGTATAATTCACCCCCCCACTTT
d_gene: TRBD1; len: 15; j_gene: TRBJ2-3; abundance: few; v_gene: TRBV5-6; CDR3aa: CASSPDRGRTDTQYF; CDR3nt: TGTGCCAGCAGCCCGGACAGGGGGCGGACAGATACGCAGTATTTT
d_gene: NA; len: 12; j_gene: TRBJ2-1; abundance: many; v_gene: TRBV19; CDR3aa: CASSQWMTEQFF; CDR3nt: TGTGCCAGTAGTCAATGGATGACTGAGCAGTTCTTC
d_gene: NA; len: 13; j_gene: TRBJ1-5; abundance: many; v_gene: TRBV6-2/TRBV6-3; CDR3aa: CASSLPGNQPQHF; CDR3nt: TGTGCCAGCAGTCTACCAGGGAATCAGCCCCAGCATTTT
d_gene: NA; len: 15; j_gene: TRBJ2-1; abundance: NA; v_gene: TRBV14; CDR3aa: CASSQGGWATYERFF; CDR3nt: TGTGCCAGCAGCCAAGGTGGGTGGGCTACATATGAGCGGTTCTTC
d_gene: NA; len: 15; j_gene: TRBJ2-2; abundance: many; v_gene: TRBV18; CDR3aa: CASSPPGLNTGELFF; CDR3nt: TGTGCCAGCTCACCACCGGGGCTGAACACCGGGGAGCTGTTTTTT
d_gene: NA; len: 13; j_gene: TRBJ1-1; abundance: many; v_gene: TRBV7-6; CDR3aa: CASSLGKNTEAFF; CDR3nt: TGTGCCAGCAGCTTGGGGAAGAACACTGAAGCTTTCTTT
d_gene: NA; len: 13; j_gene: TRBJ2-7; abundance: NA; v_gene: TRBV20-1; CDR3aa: CSAKGTSSYEQYF; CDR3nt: TGCAGTGCTAAGGGGACAAGCTCCTACGAGCAGTACTTC
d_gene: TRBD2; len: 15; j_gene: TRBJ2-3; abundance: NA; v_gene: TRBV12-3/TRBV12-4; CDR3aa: CASSLRTSGGNTQYF; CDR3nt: TGTGCCAGCAGTTTGAGGACTAGCGGGGGAAATACGCAGTATTTT
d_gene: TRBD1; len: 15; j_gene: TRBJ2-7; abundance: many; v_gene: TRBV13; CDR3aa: CASSPRDRGRHEQYF; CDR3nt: TGTGCCAGCAGCCCAAGGGACAGGGGGCGGCACGAGCAGTACTTC
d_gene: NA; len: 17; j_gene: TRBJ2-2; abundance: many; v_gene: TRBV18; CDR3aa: CASSLQTGRTGHRELFF; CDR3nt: TGTGCCAGCTCACTTCAGACAGGACGGACTGGCCACCGGGAGCTGTTTTTT
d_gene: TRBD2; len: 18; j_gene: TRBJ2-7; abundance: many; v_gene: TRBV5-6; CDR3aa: CASSLGQGTSGAQDEQYF; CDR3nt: TGTGCCAGCAGCTTGGGTCAGGGTACTAGCGGAGCCCAGGACGAGCAGTACTTC
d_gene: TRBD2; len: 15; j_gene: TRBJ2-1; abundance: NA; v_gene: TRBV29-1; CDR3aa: CSVGRGGSSYNEQFF; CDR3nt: TGCAGCGTGGGACGGGGGGGAAGCTCCTACAATGAGCAGTTCTTC
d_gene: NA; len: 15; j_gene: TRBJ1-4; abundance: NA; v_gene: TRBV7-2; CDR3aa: CASSQTGPTTEKLFF; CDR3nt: TGTGCCAGCAGCCAGACAGGTCCAACTACTGAAAAACTGTTCTTT
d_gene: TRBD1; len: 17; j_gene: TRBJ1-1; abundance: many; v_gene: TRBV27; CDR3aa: CASSTPLRTGKNTEAFF; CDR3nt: TGTGCCAGCAGTACCCCTTTAAGGACAGGGAAGAACACTGAAGCTTTCTTT
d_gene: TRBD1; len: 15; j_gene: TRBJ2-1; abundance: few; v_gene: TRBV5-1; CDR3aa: CASSLDGQGIYEQFF; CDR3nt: TGCGCCAGCAGCTTGGATGGACAGGGCATTTATGAGCAGTTCTTC
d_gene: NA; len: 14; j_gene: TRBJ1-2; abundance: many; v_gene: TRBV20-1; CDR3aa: CSARDYRSNYGYTF; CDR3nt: TGCAGTGCTAGAGATTACAGGTCTAACTATGGCTACACCTTC
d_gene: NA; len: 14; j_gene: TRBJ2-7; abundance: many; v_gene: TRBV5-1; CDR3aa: CASSPPSASYEQYF; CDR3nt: TGCGCCAGCAGCCCACCCTCTGCGTCCTACGAGCAGTACTTC
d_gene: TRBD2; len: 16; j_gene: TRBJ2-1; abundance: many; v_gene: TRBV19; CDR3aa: CASSTGGTITDNEQFF; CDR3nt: TGTGCCAGTAGTACCGGGGGGACCATAACGGACAATGAGCAGTTCTTC
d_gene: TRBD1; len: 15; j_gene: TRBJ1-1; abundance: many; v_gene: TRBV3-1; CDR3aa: CASSPRQGGDTEAFF; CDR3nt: TGTGCCAGCAGCCCTAGACAGGGGGGGGACACTGAAGCTTTCTTT
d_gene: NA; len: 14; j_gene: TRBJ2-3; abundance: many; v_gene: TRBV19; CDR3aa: CASSLSAPGDTQYF; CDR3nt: TGTGCCAGTAGTCTTAGCGCCCCGGGAGATACGCAGTATTTT
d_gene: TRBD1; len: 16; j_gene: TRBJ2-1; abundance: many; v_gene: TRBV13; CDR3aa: CASSLEGAGGYNEQFF; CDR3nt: TGTGCCAGCAGCCTCGAGGGGGCAGGGGGTTACAATGAGCAGTTCTTC